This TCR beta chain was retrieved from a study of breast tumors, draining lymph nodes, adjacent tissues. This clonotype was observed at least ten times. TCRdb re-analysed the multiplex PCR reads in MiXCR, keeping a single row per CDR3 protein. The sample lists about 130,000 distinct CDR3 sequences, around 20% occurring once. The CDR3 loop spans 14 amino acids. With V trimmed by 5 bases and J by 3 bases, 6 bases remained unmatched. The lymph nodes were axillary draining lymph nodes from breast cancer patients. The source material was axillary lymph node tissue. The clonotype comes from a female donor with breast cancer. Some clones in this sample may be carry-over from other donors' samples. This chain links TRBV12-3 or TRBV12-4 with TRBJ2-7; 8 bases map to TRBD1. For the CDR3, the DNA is TGTGCCAGCAGTCCGAACGGACAGGGCTACGAGCAGTACTTC. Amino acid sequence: CASSPNGQGYEQYF.